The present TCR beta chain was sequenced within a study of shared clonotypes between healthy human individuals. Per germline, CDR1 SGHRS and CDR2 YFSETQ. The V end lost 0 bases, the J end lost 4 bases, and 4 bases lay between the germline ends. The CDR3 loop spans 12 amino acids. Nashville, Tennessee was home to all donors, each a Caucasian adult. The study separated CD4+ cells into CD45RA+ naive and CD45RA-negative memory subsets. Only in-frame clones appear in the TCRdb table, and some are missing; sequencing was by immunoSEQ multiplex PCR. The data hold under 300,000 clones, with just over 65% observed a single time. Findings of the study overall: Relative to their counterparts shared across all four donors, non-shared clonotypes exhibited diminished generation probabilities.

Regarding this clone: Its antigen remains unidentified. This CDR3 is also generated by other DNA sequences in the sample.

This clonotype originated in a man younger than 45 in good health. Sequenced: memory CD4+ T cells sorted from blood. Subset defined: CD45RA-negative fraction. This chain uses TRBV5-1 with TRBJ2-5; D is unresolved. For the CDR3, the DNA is TGCGCCAGCAGCTTGGCCGGAGAGACCCAGTACTTC. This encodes CASSLAGETQYF.